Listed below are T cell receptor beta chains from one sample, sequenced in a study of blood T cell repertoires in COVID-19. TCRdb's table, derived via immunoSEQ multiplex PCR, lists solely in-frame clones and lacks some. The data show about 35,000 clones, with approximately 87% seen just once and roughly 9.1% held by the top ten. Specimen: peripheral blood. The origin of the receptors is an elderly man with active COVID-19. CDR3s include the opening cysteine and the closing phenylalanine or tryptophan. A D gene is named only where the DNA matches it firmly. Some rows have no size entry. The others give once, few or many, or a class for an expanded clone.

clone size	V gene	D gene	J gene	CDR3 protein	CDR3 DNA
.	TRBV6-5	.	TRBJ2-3	CASSYTPGTDTQYF	TGTGCCAGCAGTTATACCCCGGGCACAGATACGCAGTATTTT
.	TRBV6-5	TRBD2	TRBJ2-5	CASSPGLAGLETQYF	TGTGCCAGCAGTCCTGGACTAGCGGGACTAGAGACCCAGTACTTC
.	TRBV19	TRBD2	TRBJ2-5	CASSLAGAQETQYF	TGTGCCAGTAGTCTAGCGGGAGCTCAAGAGACCCAGTACTTC
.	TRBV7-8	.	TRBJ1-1	CASSFRARGPTEAFF	TGTGCCAGCAGCTTCAGGGCGCGGGGACCCACTGAAGCTTTCTTT
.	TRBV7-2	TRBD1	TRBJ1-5	CASSSREGAVGQPQHF	TGTGCCAGCAGCTCGCGGGAGGGGGCGGTCGGACAGCCCCAGCATTTT
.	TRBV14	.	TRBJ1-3	CASSSTGYTIYF	TGTGCCAGCAGCTCTACCGGGTACACCATATATTTT
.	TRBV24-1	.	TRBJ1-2	CATSDYSNHGYTF	TGTGCCACCAGTGATTACAGCAATCATGGCTACACCTTC
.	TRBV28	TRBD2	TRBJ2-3	CASSFSRRGVQADTQYF	TGTGCCAGCAGTTTTTCACGGCGGGGGGTTCAGGCAGATACGCAGTATTTT
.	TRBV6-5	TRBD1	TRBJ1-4	CASRQQGAGGKLFF	TGTGCCAGCAGACAACAGGGGGCGGGGGGAAAACTGTTTTTT
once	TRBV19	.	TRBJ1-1	CASSMPGYRAFF	TGTGCCAGTAGTATGCCCGGGTATAGAGCTTTCTTT
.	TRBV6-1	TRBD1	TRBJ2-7	CASSGTTWDRVTYEQYF	TGTGCCAGCAGTGGAACCACCTGGGACAGGGTGACCTACGAGCAGTACTTC
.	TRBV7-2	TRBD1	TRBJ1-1	CASSYRTGGNTEAFF	TGTGCCAGCAGCTACCGGACAGGGGGGAACACTGAAGCTTTCTTT
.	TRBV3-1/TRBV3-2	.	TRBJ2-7	CASSQDRVMQYF	TGTGCCAGCAGCCAAGATCGGGTGATGCAGTACTTC
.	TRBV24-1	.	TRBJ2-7	CATSDAVLPYEQYF	TGTGCCACCAGTGATGCGGTCCTCCCCTACGAGCAGTACTTC
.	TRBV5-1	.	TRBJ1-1	CASSLVGGEAFF	TGCGCCAGCAGCTTGGTAGGGGGTGAAGCTTTCTTT
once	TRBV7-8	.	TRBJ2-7	CASSFNTAYEQYF	TGTGCCAGCAGTTTTAATACAGCCTACGAGCAGTACTTC
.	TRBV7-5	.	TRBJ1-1	CARSLSFRGDPMNTEAFF	TGTGCCAGAAGCTTAAGTTTCAGGGGCGATCCCATGAACACTGAAGCTTTCTTT
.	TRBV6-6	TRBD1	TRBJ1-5	CASGSGGSNQPQHF	TGTGCCAGCGGATCAGGGGGCAGCAATCAGCCCCAGCATTTT
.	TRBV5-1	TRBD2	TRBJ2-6	CASSGTSGSSGANVLTF	TGCGCCAGCAGCGGGACTAGCGGGAGCTCTGGGGCCAACGTCCTGACTTTC
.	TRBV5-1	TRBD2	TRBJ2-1	CASSFLGTSGPYNEQFF	TGCGCCAGCAGCTTCCTCGGGACTAGCGGCCCCTACAATGAGCAGTTCTTC